One T cell receptor beta chain is described in this entry. Antigen specificity is unknown. Some clones are missing from TCRdb's copy, which holds only in-frame ones; the method was immunoSEQ multiplex PCR. The sample lists about 180,000 clones, 85% occurring once. This entry belongs to a study of cytomegalovirus exposure and HLA in healthy donors. About the study: The same platform was used for the 100 to 150 validation repertoires as for the 650 to 700 first-cohort repertoires, as reported in a later analysis.

Whole-study results and caveats: Generally TCR sequences proved uncommon, though certain public TCRs appeared in numerous donors. Later, an analysis found that TCR clusters from the first cohort tended to co-occur in the roughly 110 validation repertoires.

This CDR3 is 14 amino acids long. Deletions cut 9 bases from V and 6 bases from J, with 21 bases between. CDR1 WSHSY and CDR2 SAAADI come from the germline V gene. This TCR was sampled from a man aged 18 to 30 in good health and CMV-seropositive. Specimen: PBMCs. The V call is TRBV10-2, the J call TRBJ2-7; D gene unclear. CDR3 in amino acids: CASKTSMSPSEQYF. The CDR3, as DNA: TGCGCCAGTAAAACCTCTATGAGTCCGAGCGAGCAGTACTTC.